A single sample gave rise to the 4 T cell receptor beta chains below, sequenced in a study of vaccination and CD4 T cells after COVID-19. Treatment reported: approximately 10-day PBMC culture with coronavirus spike peptide pools or control peptides (ViraFEST assay). Sequencing of the DNA from cultured CD4+ T cells was carried out with the Oncomine TCR Beta short-read assay. One entry per CDR3 protein, called by TCRdb with MiXCR from the PCR reads. The table includes 15,000 to 20,000 distinct CDR3 sequences, around 55% detected once. For these TCRs, the target antigens are not known. The specimen sequenced was CD4+ T cells from blood, cultured in vitro. The receptors shown here come from a human donor who had recovered from COVID-19.

In its sample, this clonotype was seen once. The V gene is TRBV6-5, the J gene TRBJ1-6; D is uncertain. The CDR3 sequence is 18 residues long. The germline CDR1 and CDR2 sequences are MNHEY and SVGAGI. Trimming cost V 0 bases and J 9 bases, with 21 bases left between them. The CDR3 coding sequence is TGTGCCAGCAGTTACTCTTACCAGGAGACACTATATGGTTCACCCCTCCACTTT. Protein sequence: CASSYSYQETLYGSPLHF.

The chain couples TRBV7-2 to TRBJ2-5; possible D gene TRBD2, 5 bases. Trimming shortened V by 2 bases and J by 1 base, and 8 bases separated the two germline ends. The germline V gene encodes CDR1 SGHTA and CDR2 FQGNSA. The length of the CDR3 is 14 residues. CDR3 sequence: CASSLSRAQETQYF. CDR3 nucleotide sequence: TGTGCCAGCAGCTTATCGAGGGCCCAAGAGACCCAGTACTTC.

The CDR3 region is CASSKRDRGSNTEAFF. DNA of the CDR3: TGTGCCAGCAGCAAACGGGACAGGGGGTCGAACACTGAAGCTTTCTTT. This rearrangement joins TRBV7-8 to TRBJ1-1, with 11 bases identical to TRBD1. The CDR3 runs to 16 residues. The ends lost 5 bases at V and 1 base at J; junction bases unmatched: 6. Germline loops: CDR1 SGHVS, CDR2 FQNEAQ.

The J gene is TRBJ2-1, the V gene TRBV20-1, with D perhaps TRBD1 (6 bases). The CDR3 contains 15 residues. The germline V gene has CDR1 DFQATT and CDR2 SNEGSKA (reference sequence). V lost 2 bases and J 3 bases, leaving 14 bases between the germline ends. CDR3 residues: CSARRTAGYYNEQFF. The CDR3 DNA reads TGCAGTGCTAGACGGACAGCAGGATACTACAATGAGCAGTTCTTC.